A single sample is the source of the 3 T cell receptor beta chains below, sequenced in a study of graft-versus-host responses after intestinal transplantation. Profiling relied on immunoSEQ multiplex PCR, and the TCRdb table lists in-frame clones only, not all of them. In the table there are about 16,000 clones, 85% to 95% of which are singletons. This sample comprised PBMCs, obtained 23 days after intestinal transplant. Receptors originate from a human patient who received an intestinal transplant, so some T cells may come from the graft donor.

The chain recombines TRBV10-1 with TRBJ1-4; no clear D. Germline V lookup: CDR1 WNHNN, CDR2 SYGVQD (reference sequence). The CDR3 consists of 13 residues. V dropped 8 bases and J dropped 0 bases, with 7 bases sitting between them. CDR3 nucleotides: TGCGCCAGCCAAGATACAACTAATGAAAAACTGTTTTTT. Translation: CASQDTTNEKLFF.

The rearrangement joins TRBV10-1 to TRBJ2-3; the D call may be TRBD1 or TRBD2 (5 bases each). The germline V and J ends were trimmed by 3 bases and 0 bases, with 10 bases remaining between them. Looked up from germline, CDR1 is WNHNN and CDR2 is SYGVQD (reference sequence). This CDR3 has 15 residues. Here the CDR3 reads CASSEGDQSTDTQYF. In DNA form, the CDR3 reads TGCGCCAGCAGTGAAGGGGACCAGAGCACAGATACGCAGTATTTT.

V usage is TRBV28 and J usage is TRBJ1-3; D gene uncertain. CDR1 MDHEN and CDR2 SYDVKM come from the germline V gene. This CDR3 has 15 residues. With 3 bases removed from V and 0 bases from J, the gap between germline ends came to 9 bases. CDR3 in amino acids: CASSFEFHSGNTIYF. The CDR3 region has the DNA TGTGCCAGCAGTTTTGAGTTTCACTCTGGAAACACCATATATTTT.